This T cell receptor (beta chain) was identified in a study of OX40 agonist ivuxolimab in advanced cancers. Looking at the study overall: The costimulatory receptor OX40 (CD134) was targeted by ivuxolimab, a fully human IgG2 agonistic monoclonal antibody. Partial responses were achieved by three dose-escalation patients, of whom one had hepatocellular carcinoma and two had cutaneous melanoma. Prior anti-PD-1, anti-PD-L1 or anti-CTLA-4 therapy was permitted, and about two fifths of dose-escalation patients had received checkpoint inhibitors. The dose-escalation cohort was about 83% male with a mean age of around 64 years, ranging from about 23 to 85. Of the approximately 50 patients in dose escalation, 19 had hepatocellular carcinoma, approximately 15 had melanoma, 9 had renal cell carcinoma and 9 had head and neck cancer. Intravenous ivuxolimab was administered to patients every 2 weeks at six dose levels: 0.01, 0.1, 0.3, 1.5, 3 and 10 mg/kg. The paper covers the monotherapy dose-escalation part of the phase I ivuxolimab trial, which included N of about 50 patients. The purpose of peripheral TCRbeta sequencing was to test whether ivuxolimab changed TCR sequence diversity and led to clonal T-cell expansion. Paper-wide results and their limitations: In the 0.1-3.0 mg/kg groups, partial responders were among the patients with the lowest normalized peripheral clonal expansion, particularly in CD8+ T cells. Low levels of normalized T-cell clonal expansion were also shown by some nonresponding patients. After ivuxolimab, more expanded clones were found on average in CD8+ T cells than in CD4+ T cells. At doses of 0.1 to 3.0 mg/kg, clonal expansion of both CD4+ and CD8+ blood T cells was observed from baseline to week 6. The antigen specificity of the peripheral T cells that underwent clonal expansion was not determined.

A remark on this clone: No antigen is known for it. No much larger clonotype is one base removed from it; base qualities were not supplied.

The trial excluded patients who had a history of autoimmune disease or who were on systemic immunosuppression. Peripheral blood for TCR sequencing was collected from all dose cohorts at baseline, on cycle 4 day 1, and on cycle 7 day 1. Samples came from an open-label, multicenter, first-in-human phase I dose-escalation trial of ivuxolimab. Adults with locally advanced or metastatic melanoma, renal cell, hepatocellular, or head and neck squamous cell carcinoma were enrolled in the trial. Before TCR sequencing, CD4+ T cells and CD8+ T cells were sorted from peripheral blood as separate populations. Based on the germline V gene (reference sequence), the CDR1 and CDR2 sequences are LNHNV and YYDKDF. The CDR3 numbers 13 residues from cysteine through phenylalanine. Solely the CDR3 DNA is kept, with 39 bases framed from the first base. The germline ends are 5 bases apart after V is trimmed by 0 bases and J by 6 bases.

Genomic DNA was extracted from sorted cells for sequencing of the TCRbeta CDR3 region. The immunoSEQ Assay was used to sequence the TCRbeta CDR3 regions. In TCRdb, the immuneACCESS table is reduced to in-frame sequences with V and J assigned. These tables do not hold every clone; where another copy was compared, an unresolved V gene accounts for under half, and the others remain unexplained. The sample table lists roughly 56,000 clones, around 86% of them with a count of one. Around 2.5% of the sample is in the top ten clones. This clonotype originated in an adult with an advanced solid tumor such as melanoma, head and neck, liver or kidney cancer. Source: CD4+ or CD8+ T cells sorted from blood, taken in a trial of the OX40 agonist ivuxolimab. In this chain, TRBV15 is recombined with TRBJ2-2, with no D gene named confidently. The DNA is TGTGCCACCAGCAGAGATCTTCCCGGGGAGCTGTTTTTT. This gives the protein CATSRDLPGELFF.